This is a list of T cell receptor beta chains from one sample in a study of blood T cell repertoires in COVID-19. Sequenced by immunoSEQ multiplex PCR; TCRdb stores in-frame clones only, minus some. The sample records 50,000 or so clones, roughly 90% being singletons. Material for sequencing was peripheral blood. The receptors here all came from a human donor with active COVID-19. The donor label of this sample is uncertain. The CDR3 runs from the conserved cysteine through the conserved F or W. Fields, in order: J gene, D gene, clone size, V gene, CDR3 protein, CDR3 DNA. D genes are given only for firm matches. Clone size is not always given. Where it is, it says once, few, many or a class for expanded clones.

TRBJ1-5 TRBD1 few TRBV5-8 CASSAGTGGNQPQHF TGTGCCAGCAGCGCCGGGACAGGGGGCAATCAGCCCCAGCATTTT
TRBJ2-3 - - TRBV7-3 CASGRSRGDTQYF TGTGCCAGCGGGAGATCTCGGGGAGATACGCAGTATTTT
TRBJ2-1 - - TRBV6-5 CASSFTSGSLGEQFF TGTGCCAGCAGTTTCACTTCCGGGAGCTTAGGGGAGCAGTTCTTC
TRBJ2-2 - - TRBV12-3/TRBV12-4 CASGRFTGELFF TGTGCCAGCGGGAGGTTCACCGGGGAGCTGTTTTTT
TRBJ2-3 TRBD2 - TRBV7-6 CASSLGLAGARDTQYF TGTGCCAGCAGCTTAGGACTAGCGGGAGCTAGAGATACGCAGTATTTT
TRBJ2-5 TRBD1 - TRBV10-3 CATWDRVRETQYF TGTGCCACCTGGGACAGGGTGCGGGAGACCCAGTACTTC
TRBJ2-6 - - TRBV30 CAWNRRGAGANVLTF TGTGCCTGGAATCGCCGCGGGGCTGGGGCCAACGTCCTGACTTTC
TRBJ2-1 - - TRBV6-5 CASRAQSGEQFF TGTGCCAGCAGGGCCCAATCGGGGGAGCAGTTCTTC
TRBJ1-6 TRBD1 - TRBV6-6 CASSSGTGGTPLHF TGTGCCAGCAGCTCCGGGACAGGGGGTACACCCCTCCACTTT
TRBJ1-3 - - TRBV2 CASSEARVRWNSGNTIYF TGTGCCAGCAGTGAAGCGAGGGTTCGATGGAACTCTGGAAACACCATATATTTT
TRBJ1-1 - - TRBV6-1 CASSELKDILHTEAFF TGTGCCAGCAGTGAATTAAAGGACATACTCCACACTGAAGCTTTCTTT
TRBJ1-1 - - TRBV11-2 CASSNSGFTEAFF TGTGCCAGCAGCAACAGTGGGTTCACTGAAGCTTTCTTT
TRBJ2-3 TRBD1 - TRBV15 CATSTRQGRTDTQYF TGTGCCACCAGCACCAGACAGGGGAGGACAGATACGCAGTATTTT
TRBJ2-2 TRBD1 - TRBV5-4 CASSSRRDRLNTGELFF TGTGCCAGCAGCTCTCGCCGGGACAGACTGAACACCGGGGAGCTGTTTTTT
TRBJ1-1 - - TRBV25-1 CASSAPGWHSQVEAFF TGTGCCAGCAGTGCCCCAGGATGGCACAGCCAGGTGGAAGCTTTCTTT
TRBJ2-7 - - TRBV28 CASSFVQGGPYEQYF TGTGCCAGCAGTTTTGTACAGGGCGGCCCCTACGAGCAGTACTTC
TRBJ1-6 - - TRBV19 CASSGGSSYNSPLHF TGTGCCAGTAGTGGAGGAAGCTCCTATAATTCACCCCTCCACTTT
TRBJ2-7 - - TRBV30 CAPPARNFSHERYF TGTGCCCCCCCTGCGCGGAATTTCTCGCACGAGCGGTACTTC
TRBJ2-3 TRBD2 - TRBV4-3 CASSQDLLAGGADTQYF TGCGCCAGCAGCCAAGATCTCCTAGCGGGGGGTGCAGATACGCAGTATTTT
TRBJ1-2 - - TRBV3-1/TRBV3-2 CASSQEGDYGYTF TGTGCCAGCAGCCAAGAGGGCGACTATGGCTACACCTTC
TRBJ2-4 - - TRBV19 CASRGGTKNIQYF TGTGCCAGTAGAGGCGGAACCAAAAACATTCAGTACTTC
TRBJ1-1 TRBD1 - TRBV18 CASSSDRGNRAEAFF TGTGCCAGCTCATCCGACAGGGGTAATAGGGCTGAAGCTTTCTTT
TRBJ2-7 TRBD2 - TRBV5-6 CASSFGSGRSEQYF TGTGCCAGCAGCTTCGGGAGCGGGAGGTCCGAGCAGTACTTC
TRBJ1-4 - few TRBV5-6 CASSVAGAFATNEKLFF TGTGCCAGCAGCGTCGCGGGGGCCTTTGCAACTAATGAAAAACTGTTTTTT
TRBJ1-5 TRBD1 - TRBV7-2 CASSFKGASNQPQHF TGTGCCAGCAGCTTCAAGGGGGCAAGCAATCAGCCCCAGCATTTT
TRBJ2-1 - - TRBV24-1 CATSSSAAQAANEQFF TGTGCCACCAGCTCCTCAGCGGCTCAAGCGGCGAATGAGCAGTTCTTC
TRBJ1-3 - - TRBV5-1 CASSWGHSGNTIYF TGCGCCAGCAGCTGGGGACACTCTGGAAACACCATATATTTT
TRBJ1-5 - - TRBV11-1 CASSLSGNQPQHF TGTGCCAGCAGCTTGTCGGGCAATCAGCCCCAGCATTTT
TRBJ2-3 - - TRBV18 CASSPPFSTDTQYF TGTGCCAGCTCACCTCCCTTTAGCACAGATACGCAGTATTTT
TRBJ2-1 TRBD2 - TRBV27 CASSLIAGDRFF TGTGCCAGCAGTTTAATAGCGGGAGACCGGTTCTTC
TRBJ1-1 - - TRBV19 CASSKKSTALPEAFF TGTGCCAGTAGTAAGAAATCGACAGCCCTACCTGAAGCTTTCTTT
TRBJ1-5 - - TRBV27 CASRMVGGNQPQHF TGTGCCAGCAGGATGGTGGGGGGAAATCAGCCCCAGCATTTT
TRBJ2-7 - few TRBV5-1 CASRVTQGDEQYF TGCGCCAGCCGAGTGACCCAGGGCGACGAGCAGTACTTC
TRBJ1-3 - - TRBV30 CAWSLSGNTIYF TGTGCCTGGAGTCTCTCTGGAAACACCATATATTTT
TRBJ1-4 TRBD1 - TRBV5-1 CASSLEGQGGEKLFF TGCGCCAGCAGCTTGGAGGGACAGGGTGGTGAAAAACTGTTTTTT
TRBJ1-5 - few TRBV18 CASSPRTASNSNQPQHF TGTGCCAGCTCACCAAGGACAGCCAGTAATAGCAATCAGCCCCAGCATTTT
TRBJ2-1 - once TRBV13 CASSQGAGYNEQFF TGTGCCAGCAGTCAAGGGGCGGGGTACAATGAGCAGTTCTTC
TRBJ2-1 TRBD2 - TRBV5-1 CASSLRTSGGYNEQFF TGCGCCAGCAGCTTGCGAACTAGCGGGGGTTACAATGAGCAGTTCTTC
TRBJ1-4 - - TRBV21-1 CASSLRDRGRGYEKLFF TGTGCCAGCAGTCTACGGGACAGGGGGAGAGGGTATGAAAAACTGTTTTTT
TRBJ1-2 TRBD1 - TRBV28 CASSPGTGVGNYGYTF TGTGCCAGCAGCCCCGGGACAGGGGTGGGGAACTATGGCTACACCTTC
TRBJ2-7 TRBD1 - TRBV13 CASKGWTGGSYEQYF TGTGCCAGCAAGGGATGGACAGGCGGATCCTACGAGCAGTACTTC
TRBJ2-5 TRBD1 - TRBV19 CASSFGTGGSTETQYF TGTGCCAGTAGTTTCGGGACAGGGGGGTCCACTGAGACCCAGTACTTC
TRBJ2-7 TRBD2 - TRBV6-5 CASRGESYEQYF TGTGCCAGCCGGGGGGAGTCCTACGAGCAGTACTTC
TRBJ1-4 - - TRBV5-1 CASSLEDRGNEKLFF TGCGCCAGCAGCTTGGAGGACAGAGGGAATGAAAAACTGTTTTTT
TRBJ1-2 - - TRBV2 CASSGLEGRQAGYNYGYTF TGTGCCAGCAGTGGTCTTGAGGGGCGACAGGCTGGCTATAACTATGGCTACACCTTC
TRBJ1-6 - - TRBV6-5 CASTGSYNSPLHF TGTGCCAGCACAGGCTCCTATAATTCACCCCTCCACTTT
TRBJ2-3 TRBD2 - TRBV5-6 CASSLTSGGTDTQYF TGTGCCAGCAGCTTGACTAGCGGGGGCACAGATACGCAGTATTTT
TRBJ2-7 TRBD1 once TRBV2 CASSMAGQGYEQYF TGTGCCAGCAGTATGGCGGGACAGGGCTACGAGCAGTACTTC
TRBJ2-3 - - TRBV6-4 CASSDRGTTDTQYF TGTGCCAGCAGTGACCGCGGGACTACAGATACGCAGTATTTT
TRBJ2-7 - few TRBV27 CASSFRTGIQTYEQYF TGTGCCAGCAGTTTCCGCACAGGGATACAAACCTACGAGCAGTACTTC
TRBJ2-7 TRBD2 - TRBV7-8 CASRSGVAGSYEQYF TGTGCCAGCCGGAGCGGGGTGGCGGGCTCCTACGAGCAGTACTTC
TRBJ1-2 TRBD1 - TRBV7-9 CASSTGQGNYGYTF TGTGCCAGCAGTACCGGACAGGGAAACTATGGCTACACCTTC
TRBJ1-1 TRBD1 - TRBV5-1 CASSHTGGNTEAFF TGCGCCAGCAGCCATACAGGGGGGAACACTGAAGCTTTCTTT
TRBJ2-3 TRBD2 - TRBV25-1 CASSEGLAGSDTQYF TGTGCCAGCAGTGAGGGACTAGCGGGATCAGATACGCAGTATTTT
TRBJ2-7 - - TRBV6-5 CASGGSYLVEQYF TGTGCCAGCGGAGGGAGTTACCTGGTCGAGCAGTACTTC